This TCR beta chain was sequenced in a study of blood T cell repertoires in COVID-19. About the study: The United States, Italy and Spain were the sources of the acute and convalescent COVID-19 samples. The cDNA or gDNA used as material had been derived from T cells, B-cell-depleted T cells, or PBMCs.

The CDR3 extends over 15 amino acids. V lost 6 bases, J lost 1 base, and 13 bases lay in between. CDR1 is LNHDA, CDR2 SQIVND, per germline (reference sequence). Original processing methods: Estimation of nucleated cell counts was performed using reference gene primer amplification. Assay: immunoSEQ multiplex PCR; the TCRdb copy retains only in-frame clones and omits some. V and J calls and clone size are given by that table; D and trimming were obtained from the DNA. The sample gives 320,000 or so clones, about 90% of which show up once; roughly 0.94% is in the top ten. Sequencing input: PBMCs or T cells enriched from blood (not recorded which). The V gene is TRBV19, the J gene TRBJ1-5, with a weak D call TRBD1 (6 bases). The receptor was derived from a woman aged 25 to 45 who had recovered from COVID-19. CDR3 region: CASSFQGISNQPQHF. The DNA of the CDR3 is TGTGCCAGTAGCTTTCAGGGGATAAGCAATCAGCCCCAGCATTTT. Combining the CDR3 with reference TRBV19 and TRBJ1-5 gives the whole variable domain DGGITQSPKYLFRKEGQNVTLSCEQNLNHDAMYWYRQDPGQGLRLIYYSQIVNDFQKGDIAEGYSVSREKKESFPLTVTSAQKNPTAFYLCASSFQGISNQPQHFGDGTRLSIL.